Here is one TCR beta chain with its context. The target antigen is unknown. The data were obtained in a study of cytomegalovirus exposure and HLA in healthy donors. Overall study: The use of the same platform for the 90 to 150 validation repertoires and the 600 to 800 first-cohort repertoires was reported by a later analysis.

General study results and limits: Cytomegalovirus status was reportedly diagnosed by the classifier with high sensitivity and specificity. Investigators reported fewer than 200 TCR beta chains as tied to cytomegalovirus. Rare sequences made up most TCRs, while some public TCRs were found in many donors.

Libraries were prepared by immunoSEQ multiplex PCR; TCRdb keeps only in-frame clonotypes and omits some of them. Of about 160,000 clones in the sample, 85% are singletons; the top ten hold about 2.1%. The sample consisted of PBMCs. This sequence originates from a young man in good health and CMV-seropositive.

CDR3: CASSVTRDRGDYGYTF. In DNA, the CDR3 is TGTGCCAGCAGCGTAACCCGGGACAGGGGTGACTATGGCTACACCTTC. The chain couples TRBV9 to TRBJ1-2, with 10 positions matching TRBD1. The CDR3 consists of 16 residues. V trimming: 1 base; J trimming: 3 bases; junction bases outside the gene matches: 6. Germline V gene data show CDR1 as SGDLS and CDR2 as YYNGEE.